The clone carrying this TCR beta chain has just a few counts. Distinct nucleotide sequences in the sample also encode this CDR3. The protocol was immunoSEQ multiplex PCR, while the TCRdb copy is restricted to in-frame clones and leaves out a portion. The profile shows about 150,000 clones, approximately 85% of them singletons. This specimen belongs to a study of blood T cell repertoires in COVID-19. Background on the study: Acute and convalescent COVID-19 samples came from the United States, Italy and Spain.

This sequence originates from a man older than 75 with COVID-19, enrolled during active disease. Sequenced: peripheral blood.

This CDR3 is CASSLAGTNAYEQYF. The CDR3 nucleotides read TGCGCCAGCAGCTTGGCCGGGACAAATGCCTACGAGCAGTACTTC. This chain connects TRBV5-1 to TRBJ2-7, with D tentatively TRBD1 (6 bases). The V gene lost 0 bases and the J gene lost 2 bases, with 12 bases spanning the gap. The CDR3 has 15 amino acids. Germline V gene data show CDR1 as SGHRS and CDR2 as YFSETQ.